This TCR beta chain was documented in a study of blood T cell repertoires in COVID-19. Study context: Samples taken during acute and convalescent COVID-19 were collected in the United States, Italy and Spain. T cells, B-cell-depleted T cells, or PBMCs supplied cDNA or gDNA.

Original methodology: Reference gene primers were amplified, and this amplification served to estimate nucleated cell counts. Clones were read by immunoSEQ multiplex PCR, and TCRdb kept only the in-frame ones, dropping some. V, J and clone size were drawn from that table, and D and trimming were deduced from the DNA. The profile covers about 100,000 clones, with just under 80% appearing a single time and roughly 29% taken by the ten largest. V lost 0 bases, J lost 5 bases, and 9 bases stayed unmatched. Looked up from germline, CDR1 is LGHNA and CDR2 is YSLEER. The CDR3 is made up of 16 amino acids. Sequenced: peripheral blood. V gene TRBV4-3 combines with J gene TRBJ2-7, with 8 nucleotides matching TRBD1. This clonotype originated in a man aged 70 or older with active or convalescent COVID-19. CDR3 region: CASSQENNRGFDEQYF. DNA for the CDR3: TGCGCCAGCAGCCAAGAAAATAACAGGGGGTTTGACGAGCAGTACTTC.